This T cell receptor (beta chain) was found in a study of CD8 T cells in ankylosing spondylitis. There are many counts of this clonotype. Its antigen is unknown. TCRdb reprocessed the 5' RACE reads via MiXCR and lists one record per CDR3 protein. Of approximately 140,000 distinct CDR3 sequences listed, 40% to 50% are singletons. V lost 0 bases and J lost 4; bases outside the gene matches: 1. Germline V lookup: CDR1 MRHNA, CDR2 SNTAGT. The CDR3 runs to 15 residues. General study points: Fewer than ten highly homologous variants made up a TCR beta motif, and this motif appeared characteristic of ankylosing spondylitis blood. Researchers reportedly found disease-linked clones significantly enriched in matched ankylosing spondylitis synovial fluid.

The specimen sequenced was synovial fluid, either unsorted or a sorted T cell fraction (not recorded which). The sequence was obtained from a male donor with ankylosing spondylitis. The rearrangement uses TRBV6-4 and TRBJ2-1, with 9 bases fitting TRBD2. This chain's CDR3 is CASSDSSGSYNEQFF. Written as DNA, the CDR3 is TGTGCCAGCAGTGACTCTAGCGGGAGTTACAATGAGCAGTTCTTC.